This is a list of T cell receptor beta chains from one sample in a study of cytomegalovirus exposure and HLA in healthy donors. Assay used: immunoSEQ multiplex PCR; TCRdb lists only in-frame clones, some missing. The sample shows roughly 220,000 clones, 75% to 85% of them seen only once. Sample: PBMCs. The receptors were sampled from a woman in her forties in good health and CMV-seronegative. Both conserved end residues are part of each CDR3. The D gene is left open where the match is weak. The listing skips clone size in some rows; elsewhere it reads once, few, many or a size class.

V gene	clone size	D gene	J gene	CDR3 DNA	CDR3 protein
TRBV9	-	TRBD2	TRBJ2-5	TGTGCCAGCAGCGTAGGGGCACTAGCGCGAGGCGCGGAGACCCAGTACTTC	CASSVGALARGAETQYF
TRBV7-6	-	TRBD1	TRBJ2-1	TGTGCCAGCAGCTTCCCCGGTAGGGGGCATCCCCAACCCCTATACAATGAGCAGTTCTTC	CASSFPGRGHPQPLYNEQFF
TRBV6-1	-	TRBD2	TRBJ2-3	TGTGCCAGCAGTCGGGGCGGGAGTGGAGATACGCAGTATTTT	CASSRGGSGDTQYF
TRBV6-1	once	TRBD2	TRBJ2-1	TGTGCCAGCAGTGAAGTAACTAGCGGGAGCTACAATGAGCAGTTCTTC	CASSEVTSGSYNEQFF
TRBV7-2	-	-	TRBJ1-1	TGTGCCAGCAGCGCGCACGGCACTGAAGCTTTCTTT	CASSAHGTEAFF
TRBV7-2	-	TRBD1	TRBJ2-7	TGTGCCAGCAGCTTAGCGACAGGGGGACCCTACGAGCAGTACTTC	CASSLATGGPYEQYF
TRBV11-2	-	TRBD1	TRBJ2-7	TGTGCCAGCAGCTCCGGGACAGGGTTTGCCTACGAGCAGTACTTC	CASSSGTGFAYEQYF
TRBV5-4	-	-	TRBJ2-1	TGTGCCAGCAGCTTCTTCAGTGCCTACAATGAGCAGTTCTTC	CASSFFSAYNEQFF
TRBV7-9	few	-	TRBJ1-4	TGTGCCAGCAGCTTAGTGGGGAGGGCGGCAGCTGAAAAACTGTTTTTT	CASSLVGRAAAEKLFF
TRBV18	-	-	TRBJ2-5	TGTGCCAGCTCACCGTCTCGAGAGACCCAGTACTTC	CASSPSRETQYF
TRBV5-1	-	TRBD2	TRBJ2-1	TGCGCCAGCAGCTTGGCAGGTAGCGGGCACAATGAGCAGTTCTTC	CASSLAGSGHNEQFF
TRBV9	-	TRBD2	TRBJ2-7	TGTGCCAGCAGCTTAGCGGCTAGCGGTGGTCACGAGCAGTACTTC	CASSLAASGGHEQYF
TRBV13	-	-	TRBJ2-7	TGTGCCAGCAGCTTCTACAGGGACCTCATGGGAGACTCCTACGAGCAGTACTTC	CASSFYRDLMGDSYEQYF
TRBV4-1	-	-	TRBJ2-2	TGCGCCAGCAGCCGTATAGGGGGGGGTCGGGACACCGGGGAGCTGTTTTTT	CASSRIGGGRDTGELFF
TRBV10-3	-	TRBD2	TRBJ2-7	TGTGCCATCAGCCGACTAGCGGGAGAGAACGAGCAGTACTTC	CAISRLAGENEQYF
TRBV7-9	-	-	TRBJ1-1	TGTTCCAGCAGCTTAGGAGTAGCTTCTGAAGCTTTCTTT	CSSSLGVASEAFF
TRBV7-5	-	-	TRBJ1-2	TGTGTCAGAAGTTCCATAGGACAGGATATCGATGGCTACACCTTC	CVRSSIGQDIDGYTF
TRBV5-1	-	TRBD1	TRBJ2-7	TGCGCCAGCAGCTATGGGACAGAAGAGCAGTACTTC	CASSYGTEEQYF
TRBV7-2	few	-	TRBJ2-1	TGTGCCAGCAGCTTAGGACAATCCCTCAGAGAGCAGTTCTTC	CASSLGQSLREQFF
TRBV2	-	TRBD1	TRBJ2-1	TGTGCCAGCAGGGCGGGACAGGGGATTGGAAATGAGCAGTTCTTC	CASRAGQGIGNEQFF
TRBV5-1	-	TRBD1	TRBJ2-7	TGCGCCAGCAAGTTTTTCTCAGGACAGGGCTACGAGCAGTACTTC	CASKFFSGQGYEQYF
TRBV28	once	TRBD1	TRBJ1-2	TGTGCCAGCAGACACAAGGGGGCGAATGGCTACACCTTC	CASRHKGANGYTF
TRBV5-1	-	-	TRBJ1-2	TGCGCCAGCAGCTCAATGACCAGGGATAAGAACACCTTC	CASSSMTRDKNTF
TRBV9	-	TRBD1	TRBJ2-7	TGTGCCAGCAGCGTAGGGACAGGGGGGATCATCTTC	CASSVGTGGIIF
TRBV7-2	-	TRBD2	TRBJ2-3	TGTGCCAGCAGCTTAGCAAGCGTCGGCGGGAGTACAGATACGCAGTATTTT	CASSLASVGGSTDTQYF
TRBV30	-	-	TRBJ1-1	TGTGCCTGGAGTGTAACAGGACTGAACACTGAAGCTTTCTTT	CAWSVTGLNTEAFF
TRBV13	-	TRBD2	TRBJ2-2	TGTGCCAGCAAACTAGCGGGAGACACCGGGGAGCTGTTTTTT	CASKLAGDTGELFF
TRBV7-9	-	-	TRBJ1-1	TGTGCCAGCAGCTTAGGTTTAGGGGGTGAAGCTTTCTTT	CASSLGLGGEAFF
TRBV19	-	-	TRBJ2-5	TGTGCCAGTAGTATAGCGGGAGTAGCAGAGACCCAGTACTTC	CASSIAGVAETQYF
TRBV30	-	TRBD1	TRBJ1-4	TGTGCCTGGAGTGTGATGGACAGGGACGTAAATGAAAAACTGTTTTTT	CAWSVMDRDVNEKLFF
TRBV7-9	-	-	TRBJ1-2	TGTGCCAGCACCCGGGTGGGCTACACCTTC	CASTRVGYTF
TRBV6-5	-	-	TRBJ1-2	TGTGCCAGCAGTAGCCCCGGGACTAGGTATGGCTACACCTTC	CASSSPGTRYGYTF
TRBV10-3	-	TRBD1	TRBJ1-1	TGTGCCATCAGTAGACAGGGACAGGATGAAGCTTTCTTT	CAISRQGQDEAFF
TRBV21-1	-	-	TRBJ1-1	-	CASSKVAQGNTEAFF
TRBV19	-	-	TRBJ1-1	TGTGCCAGTAGTATAGGGCACCTTGAAGCTTTCTTT	CASSIGHLEAFF
TRBV2	few	-	TRBJ2-3	TGTGCCAGCAGTGATATCGCAGGGGCAGATACGCAGTATTTT	CASSDIAGADTQYF
TRBV7-9	-	TRBD1	TRBJ1-5	TGTGCCAGCAGTCCTTTCAGGGGGGATAGCAATCAGCCCCAGCATTTT	CASSPFRGDSNQPQHF
TRBV5-4	-	-	TRBJ2-5	TGTGCCAGCAGCTTGGCCATTGAAGAGACCCAGTACTTC	CASSLAIEETQYF
TRBV27	-	TRBD2	TRBJ2-1	TGTGCCAGTCGAAATCCGCGGGAGTCAACGACCTACAATGAGCAGTTCTTC	CASRNPRESTTYNEQFF
TRBV5-1	-	TRBD1	TRBJ1-1	TGCGCCAGCAGCTTGGCTAGGACAGGGGCAGTAATGAAAACTGAAGCTTTCTTT	CASSLARTGAVMKTEAFF
TRBV7-2	-	-	TRBJ2-5	TGTGCCAGCAGCTTAGTGACAGCACCCCGGGAGACCCAGTACTTC	CASSLVTAPRETQYF
TRBV7-9	-	-	TRBJ1-1	TGTGCCAGCACCACCTCCTCACAGGGTTATCTGAACACTGAAGCTTTCTTT	CASTTSSQGYLNTEAFF
TRBV29-1	-	-	TRBJ2-5	TGCAGCGTTGGTCGGGGAGGAGAGACCCAGTACTTC	CSVGRGGETQYF
TRBV30	-	-	TRBJ1-1	TGTGCCTGGCTATCATGGGGCCCCGGGAACACTGAAGCTTTCTTT	CAWLSWGPGNTEAFF
TRBV28	-	TRBD2	TRBJ2-7	TGTGCCAGCAGCTCTCGGCGGGAGGCCACCTACGAGCAGTACTTC	CASSSRREATYEQYF
TRBV11-2	-	-	TRBJ1-1	TGTGCCAGCAGCACCTACAGGGTGGGCGCTTTCTTT	CASSTYRVGAFF
TRBV5-1	-	-	TRBJ2-7	TGCGCCAGCAGCTTGGGAACAGGGCCTTCCTACGAGCAGTACTTC	CASSLGTGPSYEQYF
TRBV5-1	-	TRBD1	TRBJ2-7	TGCGCCAGCAGCCCAAAACTGGGACAGGGCAACGAGCAGTACTTC	CASSPKLGQGNEQYF